This T cell receptor (beta chain) is from a study of blood T cells in healthy people across ages. Study summary: T cells yielded about one barcoded beta molecule per two cells through template switching. Study-level results: Calculation of diversity from one million T cells yielded estimates considered to be underestimates.

A note on this clonotype: Its cognate antigen is unknown.

Together with a sample-barcoded 5' primer, a J-beta primer mix was included in a second PCR lasting about 7 to 12 cycles. Template switching added a 12-random-nucleotide identifier to every cDNA molecule. TCRdb passed the 5' RACE reads through MiXCR, listing each CDR3 protein once. The sample comprises 650,000 to 1,000,000 distinct CDR3 sequences, around 36% of which are singletons, and 10% to 15% rests with the top ten. Germline V gene sequence: CDR1 DFQATT, CDR2 SNEGSKA (reference sequence). The CDR3 contains 14 residues. V was shortened by 6 bases and J by 1 base, with 15 bases between the two germline ends. Donors ranged from roughly 6 to 100 years old and were healthy Caucasians in Russia.

Sequenced material: blood. The chain combines TRBV20-1 with TRBJ1-1, with a tentative D call TRBD1 (6 bases). The source of this sequence is a man aged 18 to 29 in good health. CDR3 region: CSAPKGGPNTEAFF. CDR3 nucleotide sequence: TGCAGTGCGCCGAAAGGGGGGCCGAACACTGAAGCTTTCTTT.